Listed here are 4 T cell receptor beta chains from one sample, sequenced in a study of T cells after posttransplantation cyclophosphamide. The protocol was immunoSEQ multiplex PCR, while the TCRdb copy is restricted to in-frame clones and leaves out a portion. The sample includes 15,000 to 20,000 clones, approximately 74% of them seen just once. Cyclophosphamide on days +3 and +4 followed busulfan-fludarabine conditioning and a marrow graft. The input for sequencing was PBMCs, taken after an allogeneic stem cell transplant with post-transplant cyclophosphamide. The receptors shown here come from a male patient in his thirties who received an allogeneic stem cell transplant from a related donor, was CMV-positive, and had acute GVHD only. The graft donor may have given rise to some T cells.

This clone was detected a few times. The chain combines TRBV30 with TRBJ1-6; D unresolved. Trimming took off 4 bases at V and 9 bases at J, with 13 bases between the two ends. The germline V gene encodes CDR1 GTSNPN and CDR2 SVGIG (reference sequence). This CDR3 is 13 amino acids long. CDR3 in DNA: TGTGCCTGGACCTCCACACATCTTTCACCCCTCCACTTT. Translation: CAWTSTHLSPLHF.

The chain has TRBV6-6 and TRBJ2-1; no firm D call. This CDR3 has 16 amino acids. Germline CDR1 is MNHNY and CDR2 is SVGAGI (reference sequence). Trimming took off 0 bases at V and 0 bases at J, with 9 bases between the two ends. This CDR3 is CASSYSMVSSYNEQFF. CDR3 DNA: TGTGCCAGCAGTTACTCGATGGTTAGCTCCTACAATGAGCAGTTCTTC.

V usage is TRBV5-1 and J usage is TRBJ2-7; D gene ambiguous. The CDR3 spans 15 residues. Trimming removed 5 bases at V and 0 bases at J, with 15 bases between. Germline assignment: CDR1 SGHRS and CDR2 YFSETQ. CDR3 protein: CASSPEQTRSYEQYF. CDR3 sequence (DNA): TGCGCCAGCAGTCCAGAACAGACCCGCTCCTACGAGCAGTACTTC. Full variable domain (missing parts from reference TRBV5-1 and TRBJ2-7): KAGVTQTPRYLIKTRGQQVTLSCSPISGHRSVSWYQQTPGQGLQFLFEYFSETQRNKGNFPGRFSGRQFSNSRSEMNVSTLELGDSALYLCASSPEQTRSYEQYFGPGTRLTVT.

About this clone: Additional DNA sequences in this sample encode the identical CDR3. The V call is TRBV29-1, the J call TRBJ2-1, with 7 bases that match TRBD1. The CDR3 runs 12 residues. Germline trimming cut 4 bases from V and 4 bases from J; bases unmatched to any gene: 1. Germline assignment: CDR1 SQVTM and CDR2 ANQGSEA. For the CDR3, the DNA is TGCAGCGTTGGACAGGGTTACAATGAGCAGTTCTTC. Translated, it gives CSVGQGYNEQFF.